The rows below give T cell receptor beta chains drawn from one sample of a study of vaccination and CD4 T cells after COVID-19. TCRdb re-called the PCR reads through MiXCR, storing one row per CDR3 protein. The sample has roughly 10,000 distinct CDR3 sequences; less than 55% are singletons. No antigen has been identified for these receptors. The sequenced sample consisted of CD4+ T cells from blood, cultured in vitro. Receptors originate from a human donor who had recovered from COVID-19. CDR3s include the opening cysteine and the closing phenylalanine or tryptophan. Fields, in order: CDR3 DNA, CDR3 protein, V gene, D gene, clone size, J gene. The D gene is left open where the match is weak. The size entry is marked missing in some rows and otherwise reads once, few, many or a size class.

DNA: TGTGCCGGGCTAAACCAGGGAAACGAGCAGTACTTC; CDR3: CAGLNQGNEQYF; V: TRBV30; D: NA; size: NA; J: TRBJ2-7
DNA: TGTGCCAGTAGTTCAGGTGGTCCCTACGAGCAGTACTTC; CDR3: CASSSGGPYEQYF; V: TRBV19; D: NA; size: NA; J: TRBJ2-7
DNA: TGTGCCAGCAGCTTAGGACAGGCTTTGAATTCACCCCTCCACTTT; CDR3: CASSLGQALNSPLHF; V: TRBV11-2; D: NA; size: NA; J: TRBJ1-6
DNA: TGTGCCAGTAGTCTCCCCGGGACAGGGGGCGATGAGCAGTTCTTC; CDR3: CASSLPGTGGDEQFF; V: TRBV19; D: TRBD1; size: NA; J: TRBJ2-1
DNA: TGTGCCAGCAGTTCTCGAGGGGTTGCATACAATGAGCAGTTCTTC; CDR3: CASSSRGVAYNEQFF; V: TRBV6-5; D: NA; size: once; J: TRBJ2-1
DNA: TGCGCCAGCAGCTCTGATGGACATCGGGAGACCCAGTACTTC; CDR3: CASSSDGHRETQYF; V: TRBV5-1; D: NA; size: NA; J: TRBJ2-5
DNA: TGTGCCAGCCTAGCGGGGGGGCGGCCAGATACGCAGTATTTT; CDR3: CASLAGGRPDTQYF; V: TRBV6-2/TRBV6-3; D: TRBD2; size: NA; J: TRBJ2-3
DNA: TGTGCCAGTAGTATGAGGAGAGAGTCTGGAAACACCATATATTTT; CDR3: CASSMRRESGNTIYF; V: TRBV19; D: NA; size: NA; J: TRBJ1-3
DNA: TGTGCCAGCAGCTCCCTGGGCGGGGGGAACACTGAAGCTTTCTTT; CDR3: CASSSLGGGNTEAFF; V: TRBV7-9; D: NA; size: few; J: TRBJ1-1
DNA: TGTGCCAGCAGTGACAGGAGACAAGAGACCCAGTACTTC; CDR3: CASSDRRQETQYF; V: TRBV2; D: NA; size: NA; J: TRBJ2-5
DNA: TGTGCCAGCAGCCCCCCGGCAGGGGCTTTAGGAAACACCATATATTTT; CDR3: CASSPPAGALGNTIYF; V: TRBV5-6; D: NA; size: NA; J: TRBJ1-3
DNA: TGTGCCAGCAGTTTATCGGGCGGGGGGAACACTGAAGCTTTCTTT; CDR3: CASSLSGGGNTEAFF; V: TRBV27; D: NA; size: NA; J: TRBJ1-1
DNA: TGTGCCAGCAGCTTAGCGTCAGGCACTGAAGCTTTCTTT; CDR3: CASSLASGTEAFF; V: TRBV7-2; D: NA; size: NA; J: TRBJ1-1
DNA: TGCGCCAGCAGCAGGGACGCAGGAAGTCCGGGCACTGAAGCTTTCTTT; CDR3: CASSRDAGSPGTEAFF; V: TRBV5-1; D: NA; size: NA; J: TRBJ1-1
DNA: TGTGCCAGCAGTTACGAGGCACGACTTTCCGGCGTATATACGCAGTATTTT; CDR3: CASSYEARLSGVYTQYF; V: TRBV6-2/TRBV6-3; D: NA; size: once; J: TRBJ2-3
DNA: TGTGCCAGTAGTGGGTCGGGAGAAGAGACCCAGTACTTC; CDR3: CASSGSGEETQYF; V: TRBV19; D: NA; size: NA; J: TRBJ2-5
DNA: TGTGCCAGCAGTTCACAGGGGGCGACTGGGGCCAACGTCCTGACTTTC; CDR3: CASSSQGATGANVLTF; V: TRBV6-5; D: TRBD1; size: NA; J: TRBJ2-6
DNA: TGTGCCAGTACCGGGGACCGGGGGGGTAATCAGCCCCAGCATTTT; CDR3: CASTGDRGGNQPQHF; V: TRBV19; D: NA; size: few; J: TRBJ1-5
DNA: TGTGCCAGCAGCGTCCAAGGGGGCGAAAAACTGTTTTTT; CDR3: CASSVQGGEKLFF; V: TRBV7-9; D: TRBD1; size: NA; J: TRBJ1-4
DNA: TGTGCCAGCAGCCAACGACGACAAGAGACCCAGTACTTC; CDR3: CASSQRRQETQYF; V: TRBV6-1; D: NA; size: NA; J: TRBJ2-5
DNA: TGTGCCTGGAGTGGGGGGGTCACCACCGGGGAGCTGTTTTTT; CDR3: CAWSGGVTTGELFF; V: TRBV30; D: NA; size: NA; J: TRBJ2-2
DNA: TGTGCCAGCAGCTTAGTAGGGGGGGACTCTAGGCACGAGCAGTACTTC; CDR3: CASSLVGGDSRHEQYF; V: TRBV7-2; D: NA; size: NA; J: TRBJ2-7
DNA: TGTGCCAGTAGTACAGGCCGGACCCAGTACTTC; CDR3: CASSTGRTQYF; V: TRBV19; D: NA; size: NA; J: TRBJ2-5
DNA: TGTGCCAGCAGCTCTGCGGGGTGGGGTTGGGAGACCCAGTACTTC; CDR3: CASSSAGWGWETQYF; V: TRBV7-2; D: NA; size: NA; J: TRBJ2-5
DNA: TGTGCCAGCAACCCCCACCCCGGGACAGGGGCTAACTATGGCTACACCTTC; CDR3: CASNPHPGTGANYGYTF; V: TRBV12-3/TRBV12-4; D: TRBD1; size: NA; J: TRBJ1-2